This T cell receptor beta chain originates from a study of response to subunit inactivated influenza vaccine. General study points: Each seasonal flu vaccination may recruit only limited new T cells, authors suggested.

The CDR3 spans 14 residues. V gave up 2 bases and J gave up 9 bases; unmatched junction bases: 6. From germline, CDR1 is DFQATT and CDR2 SNEGSKA (reference sequence). Points on this clonotype: Antigen: not known.

TCRdb re-analysed the RT-PCR reads in MiXCR, keeping a single row per CDR3 protein. This table holds hundreds of thousands of distinct CDR3 sequences, around 25% found once. The sequenced sample was CD4+ T cells sorted from PBMCs, obtained around 5 days after vaccination. The chain joins TRBV20-1 to TRBJ2-1; 11 bases line up with TRBD2. The TCR originated in a man aged 50-59 years who received an inactivated influenza vaccine. The DNA of the CDR3 is TGCAGTGCTAGACTAGCGGGGGGCCGGGGTGAGCAGTTCTTC. It translates to CSARLAGGRGEQFF.